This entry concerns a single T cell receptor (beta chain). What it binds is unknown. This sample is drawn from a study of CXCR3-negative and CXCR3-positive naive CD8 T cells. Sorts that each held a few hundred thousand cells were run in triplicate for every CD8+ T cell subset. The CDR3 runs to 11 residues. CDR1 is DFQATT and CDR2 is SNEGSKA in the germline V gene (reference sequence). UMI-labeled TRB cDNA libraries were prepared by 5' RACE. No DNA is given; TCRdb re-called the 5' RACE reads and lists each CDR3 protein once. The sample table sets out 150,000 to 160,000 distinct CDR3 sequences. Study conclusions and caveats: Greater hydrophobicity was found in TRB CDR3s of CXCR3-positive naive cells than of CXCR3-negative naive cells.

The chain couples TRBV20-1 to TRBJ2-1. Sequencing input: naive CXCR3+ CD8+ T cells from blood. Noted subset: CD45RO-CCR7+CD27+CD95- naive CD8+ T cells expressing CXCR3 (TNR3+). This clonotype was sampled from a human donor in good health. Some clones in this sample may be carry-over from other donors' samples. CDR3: CSARVHGEQFF.